This TCR beta chain was identified in a study of PD-1 blockade in classical Hodgkin lymphoma. Study observations and caveats: The study reported lower baseline TCR diversity in newly diagnosed patients than in healthy donors.

Trimming removed 4 bases at V and 5 bases at J, with 16 bases between. This CDR3 has 15 residues. CDR1 is SGHKS, CDR2 YYEKEE, per germline (reference sequence). In regard to this clone: Its matching antigen is unknown.

Each and every patient relapsed after autologous stem cell transplantation, and patients got differing brentuximab vedotin exposure. TCRdb's table, derived via immunoSEQ multiplex PCR, lists solely in-frame clones and lacks some. The top ten hold around 15% of the sample, which has approximately 52,000 clones, over 60% seen once. V gene TRBV5-5 combines with J gene TRBJ1-5; tentative D call: TRBD1 (5 bases). Sequencing used peripheral blood mononuclear cells (PBMCs), obtained before the second cycle of nivolumab. This sequence originates from a human donor with classical Hodgkin lymphoma. This CDR3 reads CASSLAQGRYQPQHF. CDR3 in DNA: TGTGCCAGCAGCCTTGCGCAGGGACGGTATCAGCCCCAGCATTTT.